The clone carrying this T cell receptor (beta chain) has a handful of counts. Antigen unknown. In TCRdb, the reads were re-called with MiXCR into one record per CDR3 protein. This table has around 200,000 distinct CDR3 sequences, about 18% appearing once. This entry comes from a study of T cell repertoires in cytomegalovirus infection. Study information: Shared public TCR beta signatures pointed to both CMV infection and a matching HLA type.

Findings and limits, study-wide: CMV-specific HLA-C-restricted TCR beta clonotypes dominated the ex vivo response.

This CDR3 has 16 amino acids. With V trimmed by 5 bases and J by 4 bases, 8 bases remained unmatched. Germline CDR1 and CDR2: MNHNY and SVGAGI (reference sequence). The sample was CD8+ T cells from PBMCs. This receptor was taken from a human donor in good health (CMV status not recorded). Some clones in this sample may be carry-over from other donors' samples. This chain links TRBV6-6 with TRBJ2-5; 12 positions agree with TRBD2. The CDR3 bases are TGTGCCAGCAGTGACCTAGCGGGGGGGACCCCAGAGACCCAGTACTTC. Encoded protein: CASSDLAGGTPETQYF.